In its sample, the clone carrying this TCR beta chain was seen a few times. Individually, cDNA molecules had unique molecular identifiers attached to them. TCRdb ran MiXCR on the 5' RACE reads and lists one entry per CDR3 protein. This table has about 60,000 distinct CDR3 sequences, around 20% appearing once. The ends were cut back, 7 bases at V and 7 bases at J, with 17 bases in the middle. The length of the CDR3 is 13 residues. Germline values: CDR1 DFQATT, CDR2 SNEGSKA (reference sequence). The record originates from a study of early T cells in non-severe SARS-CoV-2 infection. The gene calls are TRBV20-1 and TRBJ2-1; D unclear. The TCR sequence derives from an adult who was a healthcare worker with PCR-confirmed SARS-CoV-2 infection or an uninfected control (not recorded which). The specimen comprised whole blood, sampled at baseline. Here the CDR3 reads CSGGRLDLNEQFF. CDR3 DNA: TGCAGTGGTGGCCGACTCGATTTAAATGAGCAGTTCTTC.